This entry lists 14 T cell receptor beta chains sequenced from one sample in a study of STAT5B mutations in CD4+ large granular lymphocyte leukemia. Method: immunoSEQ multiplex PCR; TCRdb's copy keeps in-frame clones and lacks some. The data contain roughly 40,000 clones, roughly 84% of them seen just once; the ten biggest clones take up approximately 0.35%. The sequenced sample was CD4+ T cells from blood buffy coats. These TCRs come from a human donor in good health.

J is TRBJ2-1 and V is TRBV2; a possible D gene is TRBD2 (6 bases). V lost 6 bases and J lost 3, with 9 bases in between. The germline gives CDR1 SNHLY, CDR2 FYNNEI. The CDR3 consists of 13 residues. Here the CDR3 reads CASREGLYNEQFF. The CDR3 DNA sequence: TGTGCCAGCAGGGAGGGACTCTACAATGAGCAGTTCTTC.

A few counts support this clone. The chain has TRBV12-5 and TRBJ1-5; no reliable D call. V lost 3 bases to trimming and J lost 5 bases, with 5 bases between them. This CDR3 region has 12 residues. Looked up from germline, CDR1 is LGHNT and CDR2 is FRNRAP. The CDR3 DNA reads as TGTGCTAGTGGTTTCCTCGATCAGCCCCAGCATTTT. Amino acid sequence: CASGFLDQPQHF. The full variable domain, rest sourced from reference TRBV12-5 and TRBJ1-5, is DARVTQTPRHKVTEMGQEVTMRCQPILGHNTVFWYRQTMMQGLELLAYFRNRAPLDDSGMPKDRFSAEMPDATLATLKIQPSEPRDSAVYFCASGFLDQPQHFGDGTRLSIL.

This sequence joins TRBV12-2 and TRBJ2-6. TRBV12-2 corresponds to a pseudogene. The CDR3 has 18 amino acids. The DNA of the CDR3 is TGTGCAAGTCGCCGAGCCTGGACCACACAAAGTCGGGCCAACGTCCTGACTTTC. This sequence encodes CASRRAWTTQSRANVLTF.

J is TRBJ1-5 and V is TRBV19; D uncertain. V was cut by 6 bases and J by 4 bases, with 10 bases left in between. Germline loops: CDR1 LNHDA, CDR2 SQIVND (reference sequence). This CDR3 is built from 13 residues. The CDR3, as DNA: TGTGCCAGTAGCCAGATAAGTAATCAGCCCCAGCATTTT. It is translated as CASSQISNQPQHF.

CDR3 sequence (DNA): TGCGCCAGCAGCCGAACTAGCGGGAGGGACAATGAGCAGTTCTTC. Translated, it gives CASSRTSGRDNEQFF. The V and J genes are TRBV4-1 and TRBJ2-1, with 13 bases identical to TRBD2. The CDR3 is made up of 15 amino acids. CDR1 is MGHRA and CDR2 is YSYEKL in the germline V gene. The V and J ends lost 4 bases and 5 bases, in that order; junction bases with no gene match: 2.

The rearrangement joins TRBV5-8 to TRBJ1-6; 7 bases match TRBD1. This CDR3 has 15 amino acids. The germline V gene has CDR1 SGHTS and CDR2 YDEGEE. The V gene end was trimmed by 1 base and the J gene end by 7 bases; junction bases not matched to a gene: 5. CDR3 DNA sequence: TGTGCCAGCAGCTTGTTGGGGACAGCCAATTCACCCCTCCACTTT. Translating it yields CASSLLGTANSPLHF.

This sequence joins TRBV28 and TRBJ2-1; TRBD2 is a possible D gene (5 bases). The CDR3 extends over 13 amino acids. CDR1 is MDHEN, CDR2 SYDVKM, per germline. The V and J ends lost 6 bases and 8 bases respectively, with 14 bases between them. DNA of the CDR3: TGTGCCAGCAGCTCCCATACTAGTTATGAGCAGTTCTTC. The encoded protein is CASSSHTSYEQFF.

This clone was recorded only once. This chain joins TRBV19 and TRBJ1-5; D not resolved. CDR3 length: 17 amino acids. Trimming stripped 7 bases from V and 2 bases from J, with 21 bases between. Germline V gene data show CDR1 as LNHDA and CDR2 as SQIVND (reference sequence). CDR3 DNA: TGTGCCAGTACGTCGGCAACGTTCATGGTGGGCAATCAGCCCCAGCATTTT. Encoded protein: CASTSATFMVGNQPQHF.

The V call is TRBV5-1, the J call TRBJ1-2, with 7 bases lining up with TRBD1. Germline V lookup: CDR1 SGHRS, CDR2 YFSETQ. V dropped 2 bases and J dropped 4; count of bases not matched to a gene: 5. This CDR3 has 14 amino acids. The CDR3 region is CASSLGGATYGYTF. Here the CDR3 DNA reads TGCGCCAGCAGCTTAGGGGGCGCGACCTATGGCTACACCTTC.

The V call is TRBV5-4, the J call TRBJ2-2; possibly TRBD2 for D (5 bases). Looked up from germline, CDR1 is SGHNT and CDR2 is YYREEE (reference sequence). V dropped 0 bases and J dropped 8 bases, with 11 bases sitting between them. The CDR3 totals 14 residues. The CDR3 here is CASSLEVGGGELFF. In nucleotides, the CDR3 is TGTGCCAGCAGCTTGGAAGTTGGAGGAGGGGAGCTGTTTTTT.

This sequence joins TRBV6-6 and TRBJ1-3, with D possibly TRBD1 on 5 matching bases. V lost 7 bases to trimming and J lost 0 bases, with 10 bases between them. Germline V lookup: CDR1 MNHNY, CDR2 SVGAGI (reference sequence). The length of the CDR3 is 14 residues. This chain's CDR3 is CASTGENSGNTIYF. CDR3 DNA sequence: TGTGCCAGCACGGGGGAAAACTCTGGAAACACCATATATTTT.

The CDR3 reads CASSLAGGREQFF. The CDR3 nucleotides are TGTGCCAGCAGCTTGGCGGGGGGAAGGGAGCAGTTCTTC. The gene calls are TRBV5-4 and TRBJ2-1; 7 bases are shared with TRBD2. Trimming removed 0 bases from V and 10 bases from J; junction bases left unmatched: 4. The CDR3 extends over 13 amino acids. In germline, CDR1 is SGHNT, CDR2 YYREEE (reference sequence).

The CDR3 DNA sequence: TGTGCCAGCAGCATGGGGGGGGATCAGCCCCAGCATTTT. It encodes CASSMGGDQPQHF. The gene calls are TRBV9 and TRBJ1-5; D possibly corresponds to TRBD1 (5 bases). The V end was cut by 4 bases, the J end by 5 bases, with 10 bases between. The CDR3 totals 13 residues. Germline V CDR1 and CDR2: SGDLS, YYNGEE.

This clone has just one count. The CDR3 protein is CASSYDSDPLTGELFF. In DNA form, the CDR3 reads TGTGCCAGCAGTTACGACAGCGACCCCCTCACCGGGGAGCTGTTTTTT. This chain joins TRBV6-5 and TRBJ2-2; D possibly corresponds to TRBD1 (5 bases). V dropped 2 bases and J dropped 4 bases, with 14 bases sitting between them. The CDR3 totals 16 residues. Germline-derived CDR1 and CDR2 are MNHEY and SVGAGI.